Each of the 19 T cell receptor beta chains below was sequenced from the same sample in a study of early T cells in non-severe SARS-CoV-2 infection. TCRdb ran MiXCR on the 5' RACE reads and lists one entry per CDR3 protein. Of about 110,000 distinct CDR3 sequences in the sample, over 10% were seen once. Sample: whole blood, taken at baseline. All receptors derive from an adult who was a healthcare worker with PCR-confirmed SARS-CoV-2 infection or an uninfected control (not recorded which).

V usage is TRBV10-2 and J usage is TRBJ1-1, with 8 nucleotides matching TRBD1. J lost 5 bases, V lost 10 bases, and 6 bases had no gene match. Germline V gene sequence: CDR1 WSHSY, CDR2 SAAADI. The CDR3 totals 12 residues. The CDR3 sequence is CATRQGRTEAFF. CDR3 sequence (DNA): TGCGCCACCCGACAGGGGAGGACTGAAGCTTTCTTT.

The chain joins TRBV7-8 to TRBJ2-1, with D unclear. The CDR3 runs to 16 residues. Trimming left V 2 bases short and J 1 base short, with 12 bases between. In germline, CDR1 is SGHVS, CDR2 FQNEAQ. The CDR3 sequence is CASSLITSTSYNEQFF. The DNA for the CDR3 is TGTGCCAGCAGCTTAATAACTTCAACATCCTACAATGAGCAGTTCTTC.

This clonotype has only a few counts. The V gene is TRBV7-9, the J gene TRBJ2-5; possibly TRBD2 for D (6 bases). V lost 1 base and J 5 bases, leaving 14 bases between the germline ends. Germline V gene lookup returns CDR1 SEHNR and CDR2 FQNEAQ (reference sequence). The CDR3 is made up of 15 amino acids. The CDR3 DNA reads TGTGCCAGCAGCTTAGGGGCCAGGGAGGTCGAGACCCAGTACTTC. It codes for CASSLGAREVETQYF.

This clonotype was seen repeatedly, ten times or more. This sequence joins TRBV11-3 and TRBJ2-2; TRBD2 aligns across 15 bases. This CDR3 has 19 amino acids. V was clipped by 3 bases and J by 3 bases; unmatched bases: 8. Germline V gene lookup returns CDR1 SGHNT and CDR2 YENEEA. DNA of the CDR3: TGTGCCAGCAGCTTTTCGTGGACTAGCGGGAGGGTCGACACCGGGGAGCTGTTTTTT. This gives the protein CASSFSWTSGRVDTGELFF. The full variable domain, its missing parts supplied by reference TRBV11-3 and TRBJ2-2, is EAGVVQSPRYKIIEKKQPVAFWCNPISGHNTLYWYLQNLGQGPELLIRYENEEAVDDSQLPKDRFSAERLKGVDSTLKIQPAELGDSAVYLCASSFSWTSGRVDTGELFFGEGSRLTVL.

This clonotype was found a few times. The V gene is TRBV28, the J gene TRBJ1-2; unclear D gene. Trimming took off 3 bases at V and 6 bases at J, with 17 bases between the two ends. There are 15 residues in the CDR3. CDR1 is MDHEN and CDR2 is SYDVKM in the germline V gene. As DNA, the CDR3 is TGTGCCAGCAGTTTTAATGCGAAAGGAGATAATGGCTACACCTTC. Translated, it gives CASSFNAKGDNGYTF.

The J gene is TRBJ1-4, the V gene TRBV2; D is uncertain. The CDR3 covers 15 residues. Germline V lookup: CDR1 SNHLY, CDR2 FYNNEI. The V end was cut by 4 bases, the J end by 5 bases, with 14 bases between. This chain's CDR3 is CASSGLGGRNEKLFF. The CDR3 DNA sequence: TGTGCCAGCAGTGGTCTCGGAGGTCGGAATGAAAAACTGTTTTTT.

This clonotype was seen only a few times. The chain joins TRBV9 to TRBJ2-7; 10 bases agree with TRBD1. This CDR3 has 15 amino acids. V was pared by 4 bases and J by 5 bases, with 9 bases of the junction left unmatched. Germline V gene data show CDR1 as SGDLS and CDR2 as YYNGEE. The CDR3 loop is CASSTTGQGSHEQYF. In nucleotides, the CDR3 is TGTGCCAGCAGCACTACGGGACAGGGGTCCCACGAGCAGTACTTC. Together with reference TRBV9 and TRBJ2-7, the CDR3 gives the full variable domain: DSGVTQTPKHLITATGQRVTLRCSPRSGDLSVYWYQQSLDQGLQFLIQYYNGEERAKGNILERFSAQQFPDLHSELNLSSLELGDSALYFCASSTTGQGSHEQYFGPGTRLTVT.

J is TRBJ2-4 and V is TRBV12-3 or TRBV12-4; 8 nucleotides match TRBD2. V was pared by 6 bases and J by 3 bases, with 7 bases of the junction left unmatched. There are 15 residues in the CDR3. The CDR3 DNA reads TGTGCCAGCAGCCCACTAGCGGCCCACAAAAACATTCAGTACTTC. Amino acid sequence: CASSPLAAHKNIQYF.

The J gene is TRBJ2-7, the V gene TRBV6-5, with 11 bases that match TRBD1. V lost 10 bases and J lost 7; bases outside the gene matches: 12. Germline-derived CDR1 and CDR2 are MNHEY and SVGAGI. This CDR3 region has 14 residues. CDR3 region: CATEPDRGHREQYF. In DNA, the CDR3 is TGTGCCACAGAACCGGACAGGGGGCATCGAGAGCAGTACTTC.

This clonotype was observed a few times. The J gene is TRBJ1-1, the V gene TRBV29-1, with 8 bases that match TRBD1. The length of the CDR3 is 13 residues. Per germline, CDR1 SQVTM and CDR2 ANQGSEA. V lost 1 base, J lost 6 bases, and 4 bases stayed unmatched. CDR3 sequence reads: CSVEGRGRAEAFF. The DNA of the CDR3 is TGCAGCGTTGAAGGCAGGGGGCGCGCTGAAGCTTTCTTT.

This clonotype turned up a few times. The rearrangement joins TRBV3-1 to TRBJ2-7; D is undetermined. CDR3 length: 12 amino acids. Germline lookup yields CDR1 LGHDT and CDR2 YNNKEL (reference sequence). Trimming stripped 4 bases from V and 0 bases from J, with 4 bases between. Here the CDR3 reads CASSRGSYEQYF. In DNA, the CDR3 is TGTGCCAGCAGCCGGGGCTCCTACGAGCAGTACTTC.

The chain recombines TRBV30 with TRBJ2-1, with 9 positions matching TRBD2. The CDR3 covers 13 residues. Trimming cost V 4 bases and J 8 bases; bases outside gene matches: 6. The germline V gene encodes CDR1 GTSNPN and CDR2 SVGIG (reference sequence). As DNA, the CDR3 is TGTGCCTGGACGCGGGGGGGTTTGGATGAGCAGTTCTTC. It yields the protein CAWTRGGLDEQFF.

In this sample, this clonotype turned up many times. This chain connects TRBV28 to TRBJ2-4, with 7 bases that match TRBD1. Germline V gene sequence: CDR1 MDHEN, CDR2 SYDVKM. Trimming took 6 bases from V and 5 from J; bases not matched to a gene: 10. This CDR3 contains 15 residues. DNA of the CDR3: TGTGCCAGCAGCCCCTGGACAGGAGGAGAAAACATTCAGTACTTC. Protein sequence: CASSPWTGGENIQYF.

Comments on this clonotype: A much bigger clone sits one base away, suggesting this may be a read error. The chain uses TRBV6-1 and TRBJ2-5; no clear D. V shed 5 bases and J shed 2 bases, with 9 bases lying between them. This CDR3 comprises 13 residues. CDR1 is MNHNS and CDR2 is SASEGT in the germline V gene. The chain's CDR3 is CASSTVAQETQYF. CDR3 nucleotides: TGTGCCAGCAGTACCGTTGCACAAGAGACCCAGTACTTC.

In this sample, this clonotype turned up a few times. This chain uses TRBV20-1 with TRBJ1-2, with TRBD1 matching 9 bases. In germline, CDR1 is DFQATT, CDR2 SNEGSKA (reference sequence). The trim removed 4 bases at V and 3 bases at J, leaving 3 bases unmatched. The CDR3 runs to 13 residues. The CDR3 nucleotides are TGCAGTGCTACCCGACAGGGGGACTATGGCTACACCTTC. Translated: CSATRQGDYGYTF.

This rearrangement joins TRBV5-6 to TRBJ2-1, with 9 nucleotides matching TRBD1. The CDR3 spans 12 residues. V lost 3 bases and J lost 12; bases outside the gene matches: 4. Germline CDR1 is SGHDT and CDR2 is YYEEEE. Here the CDR3 reads CASSWETGGQFF. The DNA of the CDR3 is TGTGCCAGCAGCTGGGAGACAGGGGGGCAGTTCTTC.

There are a few counts of this clonotype. V gene TRBV2 combines with J gene TRBJ2-3, with D maybe TRBD1 (5 bases). V shed 1 base and J shed 0 bases, with 17 bases lying between them. CDR1 SNHLY and CDR2 FYNNEI come from the germline V gene. This CDR3 has 18 residues. DNA for the CDR3: TGTGCCAGCAGTGAAGATCTCCGACAGATTGCTAGCACAGATACGCAGTATTTT. This encodes CASSEDLRQIASTDTQYF.

A few counts support this clonotype. The rearrangement joins TRBV18 to TRBJ2-3; no reliable D call. Germline-derived CDR1 and CDR2 are KGHSH and LQKENI. This CDR3 has 14 amino acids. V lost 3 bases and J 0 bases, leaving 7 bases between the germline ends. Written as DNA, the CDR3 is TGTGCCAGCTCACCCGCACCTAGCACAGATACGCAGTATTTT. Translating gives CASSPAPSTDTQYF.

The rearrangement uses TRBV12-3 or TRBV12-4 and TRBJ2-3, with 10 bases that match TRBD2. This CDR3 has 15 amino acids. The junction had 8 bases not matched to a gene; V was cut back by 6 bases and J by 5 bases. Here the CDR3 reads CASSHPSGGKDTQYF. As DNA, the CDR3 is TGTGCCAGCAGCCACCCTAGCGGGGGTAAAGATACGCAGTATTTT.